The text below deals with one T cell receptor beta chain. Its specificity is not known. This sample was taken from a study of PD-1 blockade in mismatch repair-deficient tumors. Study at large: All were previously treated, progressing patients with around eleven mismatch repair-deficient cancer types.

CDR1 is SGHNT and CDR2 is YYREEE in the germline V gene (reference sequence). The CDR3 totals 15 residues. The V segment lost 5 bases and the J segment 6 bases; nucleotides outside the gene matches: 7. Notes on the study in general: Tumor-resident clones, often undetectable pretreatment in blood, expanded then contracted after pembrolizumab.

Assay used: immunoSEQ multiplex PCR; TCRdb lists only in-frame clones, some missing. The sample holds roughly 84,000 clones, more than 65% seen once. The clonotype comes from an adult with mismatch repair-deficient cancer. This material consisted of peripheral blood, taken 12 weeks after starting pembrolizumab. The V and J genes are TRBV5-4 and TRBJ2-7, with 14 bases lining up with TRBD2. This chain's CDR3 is CASSSGLAGGGEQYF. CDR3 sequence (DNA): TGTGCCAGCAGTTCCGGACTAGCGGGAGGAGGCGAGCAGTACTTC. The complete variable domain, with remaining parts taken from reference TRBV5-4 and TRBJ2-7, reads ETGVTQSPTHLIKTRGQQVTLRCSSQSGHNTVSWYQQALGQGPQFIFQYYREEENGRGNFPPRFSGLQFPNYSSELNVNALELDDSALYLCASSSGLAGGGEQYFGPGTRLTVT.